Presented here are 12 T cell receptor beta chains from one specimen sequenced in a study of T-cell memory formation after mild COVID-19. MiXCR, run by TCRdb on the 5' RACE reads, gives a single entry per CDR3 protein. The sample consists of 300,000 or so distinct CDR3 sequences, roughly 15% of them appearing once. The sequenced sample was PBMCs or a T cell subset sorted from them (not recorded which). Every receptor here comes from a man younger than 35 who had mild COVID-19 (a few samples of this study predate the infection). Cell type and time point are not known.

This clonotype has a handful of counts. V and J are TRBV12-3 or TRBV12-4 and TRBJ2-5, with a possible D match to TRBD2 (7 bases). The ends were cut back, 11 bases at V and 1 base at J, with 14 bases in the middle. The CDR3 length is 13 residues. The CDR3 nucleotides are TGTGCCTCTAGACGGGGGGCCCAAGAGACCCAGTACTTC. Translated: CASRRGAQETQYF.

This clonotype occurred a few times. The chain couples TRBV28 to TRBJ1-5; D uncertain. Germline loops: CDR1 MDHEN, CDR2 SYDVKM. V lost 5 bases, J lost 7 bases, and 9 bases lay in between. The length of the CDR3 is 12 residues. In DNA form, the CDR3 reads TGTGCCAGCAGTGTCCTTCAACAGCCCCAGCATTTT. Residues: CASSVLQQPQHF.

In this sample, this clonotype turned up a few times. This sequence joins TRBV3-1 and TRBJ2-2, with a tentative D call TRBD1 (5 bases). Trimming left V 0 bases short and J 4 bases short, with 6 bases between. The CDR3 has 14 amino acids. Germline V CDR1 and CDR2: LGHDT, YNNKEL (reference sequence). CDR3 nucleotide sequence: TGTGCCAGCAGCCAAGACAGGGCCACCGGGGAGCTGTTTTTT. Encoded protein: CASSQDRATGELFF.

The rearrangement joins TRBV9 to TRBJ2-5; no firm D call. The V gene lost 1 base and the J gene lost 3 bases, with 7 bases spanning the gap. Looked up from germline, CDR1 is SGDLS and CDR2 is YYNGEE. The CDR3 runs 13 residues. The CDR3 spells CASSVMGKETQYF. DNA of the CDR3: TGTGCCAGCAGCGTAATGGGTAAAGAGACCCAGTACTTC.

This clonotype was counted only a few times. The gene calls are TRBV2 and TRBJ2-7; D unresolved. The CDR3 is 13 residues long. Per the germline V gene, CDR1 is SNHLY and CDR2 is FYNNEI. V gave up 5 bases and J gave up 4 bases, with 12 bases separating them. Here the CDR3 reads CASSPRHGYEQYF. The CDR3 region has the DNA TGTGCCAGCAGTCCGAGACACGGGTACGAGCAGTACTTC.

This clonotype has just a few counts. V is TRBV14 and J is TRBJ1-6; D remains ambiguous. Trimming took off 0 bases at V and 7 bases at J, with 10 bases between the two ends. The CDR3 sequence is 15 residues long. CDR1 and CDR2 (germline): SGHDN, FVKESK. This chain's CDR3 is CASSQDRRINSPLHF. Here the CDR3 DNA reads TGTGCCAGCAGCCAAGATCGTCGGATAAATTCACCCCTCCACTTT.

The rearrangement joins TRBV5-1 to TRBJ2-1; TRBD1 aligns across 7 bases. CDR1 and CDR2 (germline): SGHRS, YFSETQ. The CDR3 runs to 15 residues. Germline trimming cut 0 bases from V and 3 bases from J; bases unmatched to any gene: 3. In DNA form, the CDR3 reads TGCGCCAGCAGCTTGGAGACAGGGAACTACAATGAGCAGTTCTTC. Residues: CASSLETGNYNEQFF. The whole variable domain, filled in from reference TRBV5-1 and TRBJ2-1, reads KAGVTQTPRYLIKTRGQQVTLSCSPISGHRSVSWYQQTPGQGLQFLFEYFSETQRNKGNFPGRFSGRQFSNSRSEMNVSTLELGDSALYLCASSLETGNYNEQFFGPGTRLTVL.

This clonotype was observed many times. V and J are TRBV5-1 and TRBJ2-7; D ambiguous. With 1 base removed from V and 1 base from J, the gap between germline ends came to 9 bases. The germline V gene encodes CDR1 SGHRS and CDR2 YFSETQ. The CDR3 spans 14 residues. CDR3 sequence (DNA): TGCGCCAGCAGCTTGATCAACCCGTCCTACGAGCAGTACTTC. Amino acid sequence: CASSLINPSYEQYF.

J is TRBJ1-2 and V is TRBV3-1, with 10 bases aligning to TRBD1. Germline V gene data show CDR1 as LGHDT and CDR2 as YNNKEL (reference sequence). V lost 2 bases to trimming and J lost 6 bases; unmatched junction nucleotides: 6. The CDR3 loop spans 15 amino acids. In DNA form, the CDR3 reads TGTGCCAGCAGCCAACGACAGGGGGCGGACCATGGCTACACCTTC. Protein sequence: CASSQRQGADHGYTF.

The rearrangement links TRBV5-1 to TRBJ2-1; 7 nucleotides agree with TRBD2. V lost 9 bases, J lost 7 bases, and 13 bases stayed unmatched. The CDR3 length is 14 residues. Germline CDR1 reads SGHRS; CDR2 reads YFSETQ. This CDR3 is CANGGDPTRNEQFF. In nucleotides, the CDR3 is TGCGCCAATGGGGGGGACCCGACCCGAAATGAGCAGTTCTTC.

The chain has TRBV10-2 and TRBJ1-4; D remains ambiguous. V shed 6 bases and J shed 8 bases, with 13 bases lying between them. CDR1 WSHSY and CDR2 SAAADI come from the germline V gene. The CDR3 extends over 13 amino acids. DNA for the CDR3: TGCGCCAGCAGGGGATATGGGGTGGAAAAACTGTTTTTT. Its translation: CASRGYGVEKLFF.

This clonotype came up a few times. The rearrangement uses TRBV10-3 and TRBJ2-6; D is possibly TRBD1 (5 bases). Trimming removed 2 bases from V and 1 base from J, with 9 bases in between. Germline CDR1 is ENHRY and CDR2 is SYGVKD. CDR3 length: 16 amino acids. The chain's CDR3 is CAISEPTVSGANVLTF. The CDR3 DNA follows: TGTGCCATCAGTGAGCCGACAGTTTCTGGGGCCAACGTCCTGACTTTC.